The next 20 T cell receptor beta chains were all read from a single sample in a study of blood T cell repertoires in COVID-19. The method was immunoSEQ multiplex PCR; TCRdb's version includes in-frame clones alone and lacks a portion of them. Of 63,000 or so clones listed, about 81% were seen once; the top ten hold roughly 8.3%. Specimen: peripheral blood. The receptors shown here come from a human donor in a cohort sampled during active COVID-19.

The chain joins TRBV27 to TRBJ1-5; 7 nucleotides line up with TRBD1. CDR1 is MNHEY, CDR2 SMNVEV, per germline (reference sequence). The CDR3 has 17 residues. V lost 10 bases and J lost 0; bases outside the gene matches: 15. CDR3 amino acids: CATRNSGTDYSNQPQHF. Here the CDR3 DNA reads TGTGCCACCCGAAATTCCGGGACAGACTATAGCAATCAGCCCCAGCATTTT.

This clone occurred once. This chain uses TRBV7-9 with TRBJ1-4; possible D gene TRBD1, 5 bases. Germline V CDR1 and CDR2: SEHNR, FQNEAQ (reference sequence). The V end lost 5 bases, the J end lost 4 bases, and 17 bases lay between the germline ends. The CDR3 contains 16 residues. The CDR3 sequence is CASSPRPLGGNEKLFF. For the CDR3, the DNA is TGTGCCAGCAGCCCACGGCCGCTCGGGGGTAATGAAAAACTGTTTTTT. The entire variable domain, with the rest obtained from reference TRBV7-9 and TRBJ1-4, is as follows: DTGVSQNPRHKITKRGQNVTFRCDPISEHNRLYWYRQTLGQGPEFLTYFQNEAQLEKSRLLSDRFSAERPKGSFSTLEIQRTEQGDSAMYLCASSPRPLGGNEKLFFGSGTQLSVL.

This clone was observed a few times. This chain's CDR3 is CASSTTGYNQPQHF. CDR3 DNA sequence: TGTGCCAGTAGTACGACAGGGTACAATCAGCCCCAGCATTTT. The genes are TRBV19 and TRBJ1-5; 7 nucleotides line up with TRBD1. CDR3 size: 14 residues. The V and J ends lost 4 bases and 3 bases, in that order; junction bases with no gene match: 3. Germline V gene data show CDR1 as LNHDA and CDR2 as SQIVND (reference sequence).

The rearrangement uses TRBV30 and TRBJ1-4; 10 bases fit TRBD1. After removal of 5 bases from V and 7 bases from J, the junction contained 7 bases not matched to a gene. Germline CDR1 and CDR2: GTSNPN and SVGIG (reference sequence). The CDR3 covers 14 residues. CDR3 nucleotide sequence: TGTGCCTGGCACGGCGGACAGGGGGGTGAAAAACTGTTTTTT. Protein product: CAWHGGQGGEKLFF. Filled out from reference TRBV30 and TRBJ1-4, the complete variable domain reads SQTIHQWPATLVQPVGSPLSLECTVEGTSNPNLYWYRQAAGRGLQLLFYSVGIGQISSEVPQNLSASRPQDRQFILSSKKLLLSDSGFYLCAWHGGQGGEKLFFGSGTQLSVL.

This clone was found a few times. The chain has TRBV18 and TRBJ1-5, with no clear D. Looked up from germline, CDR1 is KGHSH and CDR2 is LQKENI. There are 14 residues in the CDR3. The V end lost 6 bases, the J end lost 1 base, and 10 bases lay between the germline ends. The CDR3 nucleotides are TGTGCCAGCTCCCCCGCGGGGAGCAATCAGCCCCAGCATTTT. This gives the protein CASSPAGSNQPQHF.

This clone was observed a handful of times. The chain's CDR3 is CASSHSGLAGNTYEQYF. CDR3 coding DNA: TGCGCCAGCAGCCACTCGGGACTAGCGGGAAATACCTACGAGCAGTACTTC. The gene calls are TRBV4-1 and TRBJ2-7; 13 bases map to TRBD2. The V and J ends lost 3 bases and 2 bases, in that order; junction bases with no gene match: 7. The germline gives CDR1 MGHRA, CDR2 YSYEKL. The CDR3 covers 17 residues.

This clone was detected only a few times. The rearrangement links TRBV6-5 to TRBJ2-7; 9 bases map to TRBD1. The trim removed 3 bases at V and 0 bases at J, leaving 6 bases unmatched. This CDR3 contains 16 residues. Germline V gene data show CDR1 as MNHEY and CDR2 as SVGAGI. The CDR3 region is CASSYAGQGYSYEQYF. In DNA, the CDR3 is TGTGCCAGCAGTTATGCGGGACAGGGATACTCCTACGAGCAGTACTTC.

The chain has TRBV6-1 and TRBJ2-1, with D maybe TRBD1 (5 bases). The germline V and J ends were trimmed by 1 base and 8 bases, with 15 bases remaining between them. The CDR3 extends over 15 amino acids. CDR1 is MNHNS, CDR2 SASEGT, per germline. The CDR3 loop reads CASSEEIDSEDEQFF. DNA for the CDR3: TGTGCCAGCAGTGAAGAAATCGACAGTGAGGATGAGCAGTTCTTC.

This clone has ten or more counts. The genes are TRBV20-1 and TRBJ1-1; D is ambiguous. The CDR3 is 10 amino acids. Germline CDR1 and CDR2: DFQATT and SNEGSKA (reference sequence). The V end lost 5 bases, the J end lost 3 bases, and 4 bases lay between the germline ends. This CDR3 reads CSAYDTEAFF. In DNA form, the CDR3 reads TGCAGTGCTTATGACACTGAAGCTTTCTTT.

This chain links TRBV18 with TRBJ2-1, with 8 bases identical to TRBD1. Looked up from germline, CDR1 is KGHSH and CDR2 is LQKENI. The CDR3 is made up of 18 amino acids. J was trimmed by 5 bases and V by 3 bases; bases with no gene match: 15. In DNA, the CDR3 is TGTGCCAGCTCACCCCTACAGGCAGGGGGCGAGTTTAACAATGAGCAGTTCTTC. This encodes CASSPLQAGGEFNNEQFF.

As DNA, the CDR3 is TGTGCCAGCAGTTTAAGAGGGGAGGGACAGCCCCAGCATTTT. Amino acid sequence: CASSLRGEGQPQHF. This chain joins TRBV28 and TRBJ1-5; D is perhaps TRBD1 (5 bases). Germline CDR1 is MDHEN and CDR2 is SYDVKM. The CDR3 consists of 14 residues. The V end lost 2 bases, the J end lost 7 bases, and 12 bases lay between the germline ends.

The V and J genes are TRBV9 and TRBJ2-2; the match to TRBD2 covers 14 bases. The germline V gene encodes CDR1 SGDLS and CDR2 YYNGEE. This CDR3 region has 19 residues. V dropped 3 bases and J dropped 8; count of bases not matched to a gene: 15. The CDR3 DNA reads TGTGCCAGCAGCGCTGATTCGACTAGCGGGAGGGCCGGGATGGGGGAGCTGTTTTTT. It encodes CASSADSTSGRAGMGELFF.

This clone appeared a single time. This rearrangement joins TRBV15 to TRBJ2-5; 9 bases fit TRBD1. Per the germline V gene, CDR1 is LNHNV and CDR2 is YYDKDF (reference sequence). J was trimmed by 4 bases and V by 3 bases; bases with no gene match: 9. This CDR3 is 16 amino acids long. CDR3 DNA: TGTGCCACCAGCAGCCGGGACAGGGCATTGGGAGAGACCCAGTACTTC. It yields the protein CATSSRDRALGETQYF.

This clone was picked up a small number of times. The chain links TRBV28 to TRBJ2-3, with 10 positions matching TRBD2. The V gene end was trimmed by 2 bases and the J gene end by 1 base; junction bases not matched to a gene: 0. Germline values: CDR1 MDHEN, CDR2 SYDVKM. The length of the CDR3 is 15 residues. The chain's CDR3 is CASSLSGRGTDTQYF. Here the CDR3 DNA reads TGTGCCAGCAGTTTAAGCGGGAGGGGCACAGATACGCAGTATTTT.

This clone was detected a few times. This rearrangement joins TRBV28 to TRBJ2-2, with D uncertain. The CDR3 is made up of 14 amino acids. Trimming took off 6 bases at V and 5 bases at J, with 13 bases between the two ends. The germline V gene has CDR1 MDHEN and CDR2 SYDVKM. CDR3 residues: CASRNPQLTGELFF. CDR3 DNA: TGTGCCAGCAGGAACCCACAGTTGACCGGGGAGCTGTTTTTT.

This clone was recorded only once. The CDR3 spells CASGNRATEAFF. Written as DNA, the CDR3 is TGTGCCAGCGGGAACAGGGCCACTGAAGCTTTCTTT. The chain carries TRBV27 and TRBJ1-1; weak D call: TRBD1 (6 bases). This CDR3 region has 12 residues. Deletions cut 8 bases from V and 4 bases from J, with 11 bases between. Germline V gene data show CDR1 as MNHEY and CDR2 as SMNVEV (reference sequence).

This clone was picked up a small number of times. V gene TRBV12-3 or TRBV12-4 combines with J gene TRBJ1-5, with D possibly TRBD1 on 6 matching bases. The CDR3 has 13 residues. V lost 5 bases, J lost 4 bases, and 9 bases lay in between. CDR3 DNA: TGTGCCAGCAGTCGGACAGTAAATCAGCCCCAGCATTTT. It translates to CASSRTVNQPQHF.

DNA for the CDR3: TGTGCCAGCTTTAACTCGGGACAGGGTTGGAGAGAGACCCAGTACTTC. This gives the protein CASFNSGQGWRETQYF. The chain carries TRBV6-6 and TRBJ2-5, with 9 bases fitting TRBD1. Germline assignment: CDR1 MNHNY and CDR2 SVGAGI (reference sequence). V shed 8 bases, J shed 4 bases, and the junction held 14 bases outside the gene matches. The CDR3 is 16 residues long.

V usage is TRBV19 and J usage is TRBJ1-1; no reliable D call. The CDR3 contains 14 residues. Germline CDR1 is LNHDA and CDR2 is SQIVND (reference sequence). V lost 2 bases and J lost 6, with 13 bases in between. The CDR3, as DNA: TGTGCCAGTAGTATACGGGCGGACGGGGCTGAAGCTTTCTTT. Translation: CASSIRADGAEAFF.

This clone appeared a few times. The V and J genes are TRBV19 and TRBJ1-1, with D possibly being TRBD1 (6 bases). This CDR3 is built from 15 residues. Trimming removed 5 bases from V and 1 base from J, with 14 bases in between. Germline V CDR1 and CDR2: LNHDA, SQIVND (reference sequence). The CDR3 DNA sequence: TGTGCCAGTAGTCGGAGGGGGGGGGCGAACACTGAAGCTTTCTTT. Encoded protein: CASSRRGGANTEAFF.